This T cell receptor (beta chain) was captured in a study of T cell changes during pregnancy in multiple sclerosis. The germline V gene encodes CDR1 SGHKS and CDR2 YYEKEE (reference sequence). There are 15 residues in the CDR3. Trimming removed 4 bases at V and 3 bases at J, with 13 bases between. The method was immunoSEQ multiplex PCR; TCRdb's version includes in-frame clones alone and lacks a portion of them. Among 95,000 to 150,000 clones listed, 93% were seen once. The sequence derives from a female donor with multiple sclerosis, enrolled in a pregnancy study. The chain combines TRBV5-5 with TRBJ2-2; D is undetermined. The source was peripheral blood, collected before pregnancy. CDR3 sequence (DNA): TGTGCCAGCAGCCGCACAAACGCGGACACCGGGGAGCTGTTTTTT. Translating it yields CASSRTNADTGELFF.